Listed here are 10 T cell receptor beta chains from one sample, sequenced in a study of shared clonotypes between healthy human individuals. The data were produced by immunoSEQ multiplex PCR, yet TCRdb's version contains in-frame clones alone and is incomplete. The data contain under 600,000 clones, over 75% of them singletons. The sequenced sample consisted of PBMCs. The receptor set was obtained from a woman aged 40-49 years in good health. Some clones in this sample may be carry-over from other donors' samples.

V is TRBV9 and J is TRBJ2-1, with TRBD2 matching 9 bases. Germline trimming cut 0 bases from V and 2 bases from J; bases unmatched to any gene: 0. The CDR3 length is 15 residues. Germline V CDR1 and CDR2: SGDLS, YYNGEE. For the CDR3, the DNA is TGTGCCAGCAGCGTAGTAGCGGGAGCCTACAATGAGCAGTTCTTC. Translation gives CASSVVAGAYNEQFF.

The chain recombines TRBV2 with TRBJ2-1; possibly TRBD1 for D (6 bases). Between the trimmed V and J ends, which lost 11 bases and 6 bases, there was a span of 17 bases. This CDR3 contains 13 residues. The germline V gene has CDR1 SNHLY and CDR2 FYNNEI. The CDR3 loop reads CAQGAGEPNEQFF. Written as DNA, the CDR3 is TGTGCCCAAGGCGCAGGGGAACCCAATGAGCAGTTCTTC.

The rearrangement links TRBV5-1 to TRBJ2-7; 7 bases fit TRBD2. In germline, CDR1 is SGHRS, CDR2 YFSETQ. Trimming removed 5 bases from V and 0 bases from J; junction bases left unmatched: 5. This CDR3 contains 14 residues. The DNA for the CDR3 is TGCGCCAGCAGTCCAAGCGGGAACTCCTACGAGCAGTACTTC. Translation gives CASSPSGNSYEQYF. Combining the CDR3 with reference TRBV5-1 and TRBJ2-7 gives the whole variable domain KAGVTQTPRYLIKTRGQQVTLSCSPISGHRSVSWYQQTPGQGLQFLFEYFSETQRNKGNFPGRFSGRQFSNSRSEMNVSTLELGDSALYLCASSPSGNSYEQYFGPGTRLTVT.

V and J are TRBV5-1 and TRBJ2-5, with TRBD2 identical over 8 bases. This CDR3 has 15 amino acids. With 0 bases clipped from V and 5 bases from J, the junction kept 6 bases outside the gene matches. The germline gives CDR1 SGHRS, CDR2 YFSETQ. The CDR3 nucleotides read TGCGCCAGCAGCTTGGAGAGCGGGAGAAGGGAGACCCAGTACTTC. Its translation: CASSLESGRRETQYF.

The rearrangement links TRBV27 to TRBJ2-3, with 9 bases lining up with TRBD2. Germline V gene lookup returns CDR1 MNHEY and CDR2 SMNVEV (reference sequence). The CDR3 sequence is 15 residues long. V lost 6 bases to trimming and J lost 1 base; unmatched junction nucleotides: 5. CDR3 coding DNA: TGTGCCAGCAGATGGCGGGAGGGGGGCACAGATACGCAGTATTTT. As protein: CASRWREGGTDTQYF.

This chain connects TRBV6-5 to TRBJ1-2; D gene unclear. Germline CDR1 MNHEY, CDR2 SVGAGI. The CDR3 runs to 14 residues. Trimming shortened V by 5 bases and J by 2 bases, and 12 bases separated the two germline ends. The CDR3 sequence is CASSVRLGNYGYTF. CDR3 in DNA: TGTGCCAGCAGTGTAAGATTAGGGAACTATGGCTACACCTTC.

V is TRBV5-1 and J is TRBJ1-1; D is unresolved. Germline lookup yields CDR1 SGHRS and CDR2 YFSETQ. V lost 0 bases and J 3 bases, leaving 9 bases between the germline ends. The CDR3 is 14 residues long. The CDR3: CASSLDQVDTEAFF. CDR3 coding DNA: TGCGCCAGCAGCTTGGATCAAGTGGACACTGAAGCTTTCTTT.

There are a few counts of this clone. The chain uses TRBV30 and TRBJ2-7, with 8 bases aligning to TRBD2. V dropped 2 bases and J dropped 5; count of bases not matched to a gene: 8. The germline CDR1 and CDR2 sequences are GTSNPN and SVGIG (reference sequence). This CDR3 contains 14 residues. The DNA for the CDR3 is TGTGCCTGGAGTCCAAGGACTAGCCGAAACGAGCAGTACTTC. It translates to CAWSPRTSRNEQYF.

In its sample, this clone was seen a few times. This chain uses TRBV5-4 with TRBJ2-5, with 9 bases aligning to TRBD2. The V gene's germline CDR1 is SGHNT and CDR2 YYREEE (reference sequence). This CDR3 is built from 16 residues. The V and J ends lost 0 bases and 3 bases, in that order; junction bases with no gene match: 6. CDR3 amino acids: CASSLEGGRAEETQYF. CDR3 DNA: TGTGCCAGCAGCTTGGAAGGCGGGAGGGCCGAAGAGACCCAGTACTTC.

CDR3 region: CASSPGRLAGGGQETQYF. The CDR3 DNA sequence: TGTGCCAGCAGCCCTGGAAGACTAGCGGGAGGGGGACAAGAGACCCAGTACTTC. The chain employs TRBV5-4 and TRBJ2-5, with 14 nucleotides matching TRBD2. The V gene end was trimmed by 4 bases and the J gene end by 2 bases; junction bases not matched to a gene: 10. Looked up from germline, CDR1 is SGHNT and CDR2 is YYREEE (reference sequence). The CDR3 totals 18 residues. The whole variable domain, filled in from reference TRBV5-4 and TRBJ2-5, reads ETGVTQSPTHLIKTRGQQVTLRCSSQSGHNTVSWYQQALGQGPQFIFQYYREEENGRGNFPPRFSGLQFPNYSSELNVNALELDDSALYLCASSPGRLAGGGQETQYFGPGTRLLVL.